These 26 T cell receptor beta chains share one sample of origin, sequenced in a study of OX40 agonist ivuxolimab in advanced cancers. Library creation used the immunoSEQ multiplex PCR assay. The clones in this table, taken by TCRdb from immuneACCESS, are in-frame only. Not every clone is retained; where verified, under half of the shortfall comes from an unresolved V gene, and the cause of the rest is unknown. For this sample the table gives just under 85,000 clones, of which around four fifths were detected only once. The ten largest clonotypes hold 0.85% of the sample. Sequencing was performed on CD4+ or CD8+ T cells sorted from blood, taken in a trial of the OX40 agonist ivuxolimab. These receptors all come from an adult with an advanced solid tumor such as melanoma, head and neck, liver or kidney cancer.

This clone was seen a handful of times. This CDR3 reads CAWSVESNQPQHF. The CDR3 nucleotides read TGTGCCTGGAGTGTGGAAAGCAATCAGCCCCAGCATTTT. The J gene is TRBJ1-5, the V gene TRBV30; unclear D gene. Looked up from germline, CDR1 is GTSNPN and CDR2 is SVGIG (reference sequence). The CDR3 totals 13 residues. The V end was cut by 0 bases, the J end by 1 base, with 4 bases between.

The V and J genes are TRBV11-2 and TRBJ2-5; D is possibly TRBD1 (6 bases). The CDR3 totals 17 residues. Germline loops: CDR1 SGHAT, CDR2 FQNNGV. The ends were cut back, 5 bases at V and 1 base at J, with 20 bases in the middle. The CDR3 coding sequence is TGTGCCAGCAGCACAGAAGTCTGGGGGCAATTCCAAGAGACCCAGTACTTC. Translated, it gives CASSTEVWGQFQETQYF.

In nucleotides, the CDR3 is TGTGCCAGCAGCGAGAGTGGGGCCAACGTCCTGACTTTC. The encoded protein is CASSESGANVLTF. The rearrangement links TRBV7-9 to TRBJ2-6; the D is unclear. The germline V gene has CDR1 SEHNR and CDR2 FQNEAQ (reference sequence). V lost 5 bases and J lost 3, with 5 bases in between. The length of the CDR3 is 13 residues.

This clone turned up a few times. The V gene is TRBV5-4, the J gene TRBJ2-3; 8 nucleotides align to TRBD2. The V and J ends lost 0 bases and 1 base, in that order; junction bases with no gene match: 4. The germline gives CDR1 SGHNT, CDR2 YYREEE (reference sequence). The CDR3 runs 16 residues. The CDR3 nucleotides read TGTGCCAGCAGCTTGGTCGGGAGGGGGGGCACAGATACGCAGTATTTT. Protein: CASSLVGRGGTDTQYF.

The V and J genes are TRBV4-2 and TRBJ2-2, with TRBD1 matching over 11 bases. The J segment lost 5 bases and the V segment lost 5 bases, leaving 1 base of the junction unmatched. There are 14 residues in the CDR3. Per germline, CDR1 LGHNA and CDR2 YNFKEQ. The CDR3 spells CASSGDRGTGELFF. CDR3 DNA: TGTGCCAGCAGCGGGGACAGGGGGACCGGGGAGCTGTTTTTT.

J is TRBJ2-2 and V is TRBV27; D might be TRBD2 (5 bases). Germline CDR1 MNHEY, CDR2 SMNVEV (reference sequence). V dropped 6 bases and J dropped 4 bases, with 15 bases sitting between them. The CDR3 runs 15 residues. The CDR3 region has the DNA TGTGCCAGCAGGCCCGGCGGGTTAGCCACCGGGGAGCTGTTTTTT. Its translation: CASRPGGLATGELFF.

The rearrangement links TRBV6-1 to TRBJ2-3; maybe TRBD2 (6 bases). Trimming pared 1 base from V and 8 bases from J, leaving 16 bases between. Germline V CDR1 and CDR2: MNHNS, SASEGT. This CDR3 contains 15 residues. The CDR3 DNA sequence: TGTGCCAGCAGTGAAGGGACGTCCACCGGGGGTACGCAGTATTTT. The encoded protein is CASSEGTSTGGTQYF.

The genes are TRBV7-9 and TRBJ2-7; D may be TRBD2 (6 bases). CDR1 and CDR2 from the germline V gene are SEHNR and FQNEAQ (reference sequence). CDR3 size: 15 residues. The V end was cut by 7 bases, the J end by 8 bases, with 24 bases between. CDR3: CASTSEGKRFWKQYF. The CDR3 DNA follows: TGTGCCAGCACGTCGGAGGGAAAGAGATTCTGGAAGCAGTACTTC.

The chain recombines TRBV30 with TRBJ2-3, with D unclear. The CDR3 loop spans 14 amino acids. Germline loops: CDR1 GTSNPN, CDR2 SVGIG (reference sequence). Deletions cut 8 bases from V and 3 bases from J, with 18 bases between. CDR3 bases: TGTGCCCTCCACCCGGGTAGCTTGACAGATACGCAGTATTTT. Translating it yields CALHPGSLTDTQYF.

The chain carries TRBV5-6 and TRBJ2-3; TRBD2 is a possible D gene (7 bases). V lost 3 bases, J lost 4 bases, and 15 bases lay in between. Germline V gene data show CDR1 as SGHDT and CDR2 as YYEEEE. This CDR3 has 15 amino acids. In nucleotides, the CDR3 is TGTGCCAGCAGCTCTGGTGGGGGGGCAGCAGATACGCAGTATTTT. Translation gives CASSSGGGAADTQYF.

The chain joins TRBV7-9 to TRBJ1-4, with D tentatively TRBD1 (5 bases). Germline V CDR1 and CDR2: SEHNR, FQNEAQ (reference sequence). The CDR3 sequence is 15 residues long. V was pared by 5 bases and J by 11 bases, with 21 bases between. The CDR3 is CASSKNREGSYKLFF. The CDR3 nucleotides read TGTGCCAGCAGCAAGAATAGGGAGGGGTCATATAAACTGTTTTTT.

This clone appeared a single time. This rearrangement joins TRBV5-1 to TRBJ2-3; tentatively, D is TRBD2 (6 bases). V was clipped by 4 bases and J by 4 bases, with 10 bases between them. Germline assignment: CDR1 SGHRS and CDR2 YFSETQ. The length of the CDR3 is 13 residues. The DNA for the CDR3 is TGCGCCAGCAGCACTGGGACTCCAGATACGCAGTATTTT. As protein: CASSTGTPDTQYF.

J is TRBJ2-1 and V is TRBV4-1; D remains ambiguous. V was cut by 1 base and J by 9 bases, with 10 bases left in between. Germline CDR1 and CDR2: MGHRA and YSYEKL. The CDR3 extends over 13 amino acids. For the CDR3, the DNA is TGCGCCAGCAGCCAAGTAAGTCGTGGTGAGCAGTTCTTC. This codes for CASSQVSRGEQFF.

The rearrangement uses TRBV9 and TRBJ2-2, with D possibly TRBD2 on 5 matching bases. The CDR3 sequence is 20 residues long. V was trimmed by 0 bases and J by 1 base, leaving 22 bases between them. Germline values: CDR1 SGDLS, CDR2 YYNGEE. The CDR3: CASSVAAHVGLRLNTGELFF. The CDR3 nucleotides are TGTGCCAGCAGCGTAGCGGCCCACGTCGGACTGAGGTTGAACACCGGGGAGCTGTTTTTT.

The V and J genes are TRBV18 and TRBJ2-3, with 12 nucleotides matching TRBD2. This CDR3 region has 16 residues. Germline V gives CDR1 KGHSH, CDR2 LQKENI. V lost 3 bases to trimming and J lost 3 bases; unmatched junction nucleotides: 4. CDR3 amino acids: CASSPSSGGATDTQYF. The CDR3 DNA sequence: TGTGCCAGCTCACCGTCTAGCGGGGGGGCGACAGATACGCAGTATTTT.

In its sample, this clone was seen a few times. The rearrangement uses TRBV2 and TRBJ1-5; TRBD1 matches at 9 bases. This CDR3 has 14 residues. Germline CDR1 SNHLY, CDR2 FYNNEI. V trimming: 7 bases; J trimming: 5 bases; junction bases outside the gene matches: 6. The CDR3 bases are TGTGCCAGCAACCTGGACAGGGGCTATCAGCCCCAGCATTTT. This translates into CASNLDRGYQPQHF. Together with reference TRBV2 and TRBJ1-5, the CDR3 gives the full variable domain: EPEVTQTPSHQVTQMGQEVILRCVPISNHLYFYWYRQILGQKVEFLVSFYNNEISEKSEIFDDQFSVERPDGSNFTLKIRSTKLEDSAMYFCASNLDRGYQPQHFGDGTRLSIL.

The rearrangement uses TRBV11-2 and TRBJ1-6; 8 bases align to TRBD1. The length of the CDR3 is 14 residues. V lost 4 bases and J lost 9; bases outside the gene matches: 5. CDR1 is SGHAT and CDR2 is FQNNGV in the germline V gene. Here the CDR3 reads CASSSQGAGSPLHF. CDR3 sequence (DNA): TGTGCCAGCAGCTCGCAGGGGGCAGGTTCACCCCTCCACTTT.

The genes are TRBV7-9 and TRBJ2-5; D is uncertain. The CDR3 consists of 13 residues. V lost 2 bases and J 5 bases, leaving 9 bases between the germline ends. The germline V gene encodes CDR1 SEHNR and CDR2 FQNEAQ (reference sequence). The CDR3 DNA follows: TGTGCCAGCAGCTTACAGCTGCCGGAGACCCAGTACTTC. Its protein product is CASSLQLPETQYF.

This clone was counted a few times. The rearrangement links TRBV5-4 to TRBJ2-7; 12 bases line up with TRBD1. The CDR3 sequence is 14 residues long. Germline loops: CDR1 SGHNT, CDR2 YYREEE (reference sequence). Trimming removed 4 bases from V and 4 bases from J; junction bases left unmatched: 3. The CDR3 DNA reads TGTGCCAGCAGCGCGGGACAGGGGGCATACGAGCAGTACTTC. It specifies CASSAGQGAYEQYF.

This chain connects TRBV5-5 to TRBJ1-2; D remains unclear. Germline assignment: CDR1 SGHKS and CDR2 YYEKEE (reference sequence). The CDR3 is 13 amino acids. The V and J ends lost 0 bases and 8 bases respectively, with 11 bases between them. The CDR3 DNA is TGTGCCAGCAGCTTGGCGTCTGACCCAGGCTACACCTTC. As protein: CASSLASDPGYTF.

The genes are TRBV6-5 and TRBJ2-5, with 10 bases aligning to TRBD1. Trimming removed 0 bases from V and 6 bases from J; junction bases left unmatched: 7. Germline V gene lookup returns CDR1 MNHEY and CDR2 SVGAGI. The CDR3 is 16 residues long. In nucleotides, the CDR3 is TGTGCCAGCAGTTACTCCTGGACAGGGGGATCGAAGACCCAGTACTTC. Amino acid sequence: CASSYSWTGGSKTQYF.

The J gene is TRBJ2-2, the V gene TRBV19, with TRBD1 as a possible D gene (5 bases). The ends were cut back, 2 bases at V and 6 bases at J, with 22 bases in the middle. Germline assignment: CDR1 LNHDA and CDR2 SQIVND (reference sequence). The CDR3 sequence is 18 residues long. CDR3 nucleotides: TGTGCCAGTAGTATATCCTGGCTTGACAGCGCTAATCCCGGGGAGCTGTTTTTT. Translated: CASSISWLDSANPGELFF.

The chain combines TRBV20-1 with TRBJ2-5; no reliable D call. CDR1 is DFQATT, CDR2 SNEGSKA, per germline (reference sequence). This CDR3 is 11 amino acids long. The germline V and J ends were trimmed by 7 bases and 5 bases, with 11 bases remaining between them. The DNA for the CDR3 is TGCAGTGTTAAATCTCAGGAGACCCAGTACTTC. Protein product: CSVKSQETQYF.

The chain recombines TRBV2 with TRBJ1-1; TRBD1 might be the D (6 bases). Germline V gene data show CDR1 as SNHLY and CDR2 as FYNNEI. The CDR3 loop spans 14 amino acids. Trimming took off 7 bases at V and 4 bases at J, with 16 bases between the two ends. The DNA for the CDR3 is TGTGCCAGCACCCCAAGGGGGGAGAGCACTGAAGCTTTCTTT. This translates into CASTPRGESTEAFF.

This chain links TRBV7-2 with TRBJ1-3; a weak D match, TRBD1 (6 bases). V lost 2 bases, J lost 0 bases, and 11 bases lay in between. The CDR3 has 16 residues. Per germline, CDR1 SGHTA and CDR2 FQGNSA. The CDR3 DNA follows: TGTGCCAGCAGCTTACGGACAGTCGGCTCTGGAAACACCATATATTTT. It codes for CASSLRTVGSGNTIYF.

J is TRBJ2-2 and V is TRBV11-2; D remains unclear. Germline-derived CDR1 and CDR2 are SGHAT and FQNNGV. V was cut by 8 bases and J by 4 bases, with 8 bases left in between. CDR3 length: 12 residues. CDR3 nucleotide sequence: TGTGCCAGCGGTCCGGGCACCGGGGAGCTGTTTTTT. Translated: CASGPGTGELFF.